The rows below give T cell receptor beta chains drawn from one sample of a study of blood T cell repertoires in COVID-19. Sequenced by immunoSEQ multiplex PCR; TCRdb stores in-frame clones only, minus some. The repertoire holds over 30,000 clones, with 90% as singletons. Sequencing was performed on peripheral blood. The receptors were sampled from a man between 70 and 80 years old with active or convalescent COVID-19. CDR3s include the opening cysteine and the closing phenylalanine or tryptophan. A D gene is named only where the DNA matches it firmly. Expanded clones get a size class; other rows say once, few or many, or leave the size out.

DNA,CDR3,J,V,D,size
TGTGCCAGCGCCCCCCGGGGGGCCAATTCACCCCTCCACTTT,CASAPRGANSPLHF,TRBJ1-6,TRBV19,.,.
TGTGCCAGCAGCCTGGGACAGCTAATCCAAGAGACCCAGTACTTC,CASSLGQLIQETQYF,TRBJ2-5,TRBV7-6,TRBD1,.
TGTGCCAGCAGTGAAGCCCGGTTTACCTACGAGCAGTACTTC,CASSEARFTYEQYF,TRBJ2-7,TRBV6-1,.,.
TGTGCCAGCTCCCAGCAGACTAGCGCTGACACCGGGGAGCTGTTTTTT,CASSQQTSADTGELFF,TRBJ2-2,TRBV18,TRBD2,.
TGTGCCAGTAGTATCCCCGGGACACAAAACGGCTACACCTTC,CASSIPGTQNGYTF,TRBJ1-2,TRBV19,.,.
TGTGCCAGCAGTCTAGGGGGCTCCGGGGACACTGAAGCTTTCTTT,CASSLGGSGDTEAFF,TRBJ1-1,TRBV11-1,TRBD1,.
TGCGCCAGCAGCTTGTACCCGGGACAGGGGTATAATTCACCCCTCCACTTT,CASSLYPGQGYNSPLHF,TRBJ1-6,TRBV5-1,TRBD1,.
TGTGCCAGCAGCTTCTCGGTTAGCAGTACCTACCAGCAGTACTTC,CASSFSVSSTYQQYF,TRBJ2-7,TRBV7-2,.,.
TGTGCCTGGAGTGACCCAGGGCCCTCCTACGAGCAGTACTTC,CAWSDPGPSYEQYF,TRBJ2-7,TRBV30,.,once
TGTGCCAGCAGCTGGCCCAACACTGAAGCTTTCTTT,CASSWPNTEAFF,TRBJ1-1,TRBV7-2,.,.
TGTGCCAGCAGCCTGACAGTAGCCTTGGGCTACACCTTC,CASSLTVALGYTF,TRBJ1-2,TRBV6-5,.,.
TGCGCCAGCAGCTTGGAACCAGGAAGACAGCCCCAGCATTTT,CASSLEPGRQPQHF,TRBJ1-5,TRBV5-1,.,.
TGTGCCAGCAGACAGGGGGCATGGAGCAATCAGCCCCAGCATTTT,CASRQGAWSNQPQHF,TRBJ1-5,TRBV6-5,TRBD1,.
TGTGCCAGCTCACCAATAAAGACAGGGAACGAAAAACTGTTTTTT,CASSPIKTGNEKLFF,TRBJ1-4,TRBV18,TRBD1,.
TGTGCCAGCAGGACAGGCTACGAGCAGTACTTC,CASRTGYEQYF,TRBJ2-7,TRBV6-5,.,.
TGTGCCACCAGCAGGACAGTAGTTGGGGGAGGCTATGGCTACACCTTC,CATSRTVVGGGYGYTF,TRBJ1-2,TRBV15,.,.